A single sample is the source of the 22 T cell receptor beta chains below, sequenced in a study of blood T cell repertoires in COVID-19. The repertoire was sequenced with immunoSEQ multiplex PCR; TCRdb's copy has only in-frame clones and lacks some. The sample includes about 270,000 clones, roughly 91% of them seen just once. Sequencing was carried out using PBMCs or T cells enriched from blood (not recorded which). Receptors were obtained from an older woman in a cohort exposed to, infected with or recovered from COVID-19 (not recorded which).

This rearrangement joins TRBV10-3 to TRBJ2-3, with 16 bases identical to TRBD2. J lost 6 bases, V lost 8 bases, and 5 bases had no gene match. This CDR3 has 15 residues. The germline V gene has CDR1 ENHRY and CDR2 SYGVKD. The CDR3 coding sequence is TGTGCCATCGGGGGACTAGCGGGAGGGTCGGATACGCAGTATTTT. Its protein is CAIGGLAGGSDTQYF.

The rearrangement links TRBV11-2 to TRBJ1-4, with D maybe TRBD1 (6 bases). The V and J ends lost 1 base and 8 bases respectively, with 17 bases between them. CDR1 and CDR2 (germline): SGHAT, FQNNGV. CDR3 length: 16 residues. Here the CDR3 reads CASSLGGGGLREKLFF. Here the CDR3 DNA reads TGTGCCAGCAGCTTAGGAGGGGGTGGGCTTAGGGAAAAACTGTTTTTT.

The chain employs TRBV2 and TRBJ2-2; 10 bases line up with TRBD2. The CDR3 covers 15 residues. Germline V CDR1 and CDR2: SNHLY, FYNNEI. After removal of 2 bases from V and 4 bases from J, the junction contained 1 base not matched to a gene. CDR3 sequence reads: CASSELAGVTGELFF. The CDR3 DNA follows: TGTGCCAGCAGTGAACTAGCGGGAGTCACCGGGGAGCTGTTTTTT.

The chain combines TRBV6-5 with TRBJ2-7; 8 nucleotides agree with TRBD1. The V and J ends lost 8 bases and 3 bases, in that order; junction bases with no gene match: 6. CDR3 length: 13 amino acids. Germline V gene sequence: CDR1 MNHEY, CDR2 SVGAGI. DNA of the CDR3: TGTGCCAGCCAATGGACAGGGAACTACGAGCAGTACTTC. Amino acid sequence: CASQWTGNYEQYF.

This chain joins TRBV10-2 and TRBJ1-5; possible D gene TRBD1, 5 bases. The CDR3 is 14 residues long. V lost 4 bases to trimming and J lost 3 bases, with 10 bases between them. Germline CDR1 is WSHSY and CDR2 is SAAADI. CDR3 region: CASSVLDNNQPQHF. The CDR3 DNA reads TGCGCCAGCAGTGTGTTGGACAACAATCAGCCCCAGCATTTT.

The chain links TRBV29-1 to TRBJ2-7, with D possibly TRBD2 on 6 matching bases. The CDR3 loop spans 14 amino acids. Germline V gene lookup returns CDR1 SQVTM and CDR2 ANQGSEA. The V end lost 4 bases, the J end lost 0 bases, and 13 bases lay between the germline ends. CDR3 bases: TGCAGCGTTGTTCCTTTAGCGGCCTCCTACGAGCAGTACTTC. Translating it yields CSVVPLAASYEQYF.

This clone has more than one count but fewer than ten. The V gene is TRBV28, the J gene TRBJ1-5; D is unclear. V was clipped by 3 bases and J by 0 bases, with 6 bases between them. CDR3 size: 14 residues. From germline, CDR1 is MDHEN and CDR2 SYDVKM. CDR3 protein: CASSLADSNQPQHF. CDR3 DNA: TGTGCCAGCAGTTTGGCGGATAGCAATCAGCCCCAGCATTTT.

This chain connects TRBV5-3 to TRBJ2-1, with 12 bases lining up with TRBD2. TRBV5-3 is identified as an open reading frame with a role that is uncertain. The length of the CDR3 is 17 residues. The J segment lost 6 bases and the V segment lost 4 bases, leaving 11 bases of the junction unmatched. CDR3 protein: CARSAPGTSGRPNEQFF. As DNA, the CDR3 is TGTGCCAGAAGCGCTCCCGGTACTAGCGGGAGGCCCAATGAGCAGTTCTTC.

The chain has TRBV9 and TRBJ2-2, with 14 nucleotides matching TRBD2. V was clipped by 4 bases and J by 4 bases; unmatched bases: 9. Germline V gene lookup returns CDR1 SGDLS and CDR2 YYNGEE. This CDR3 comprises 18 residues. The CDR3 sequence is CASSPWRGLAGVTGELFF. In DNA, the CDR3 is TGTGCCAGCAGCCCGTGGAGGGGACTAGCGGGAGTCACCGGGGAGCTGTTTTTT.

V is TRBV28 and J is TRBJ2-7; D gene unclear. V shed 3 bases and J shed 0 bases, with 9 bases lying between them. The germline V gene has CDR1 MDHEN and CDR2 SYDVKM. The CDR3 contains 14 residues. DNA of the CDR3: TGTGCCAGCAGTTTGGCCCCCAGCTCCTACGAGCAGTACTTC. Translated, it gives CASSLAPSSYEQYF.

This chain links TRBV19 with TRBJ1-5; D might be TRBD1 (5 bases). V lost 1 base and J 4 bases, leaving 14 bases between the germline ends. Germline loops: CDR1 LNHDA, CDR2 SQIVND (reference sequence). The CDR3 consists of 16 residues. The chain's CDR3 is CASSIGKDNSNQPQHF. The CDR3 DNA follows: TGTGCCAGTAGTATAGGAAAGGACAATTCTAATCAGCCCCAGCATTTT.

The chain couples TRBV2 to TRBJ2-7, with D possibly TRBD2 on 6 matching bases. The CDR3 loop spans 12 amino acids. V lost 6 bases and J 12 bases, leaving 18 bases between the germline ends. Germline CDR1 reads SNHLY; CDR2 reads FYNNEI. The CDR3 is CASRGALGGLYF. The CDR3 coding sequence is TGTGCCAGCAGGGGTGCATTGGGGGGTTTGTACTTC.

The CDR3 protein is CASTIDLAGLSEQYF. CDR3 DNA: TGTGCCAGCACAATTGATTTAGCGGGGCTTTCTGAGCAGTACTTC. This rearrangement joins TRBV6-5 to TRBJ2-7; the match to TRBD2 covers 8 bases. Germline V lookup: CDR1 MNHEY, CDR2 SVGAGI. V shed 7 bases, J shed 7 bases, and the junction held 15 bases outside the gene matches. This CDR3 has 15 residues.

In its sample, this clone was seen a few times. The chain links TRBV10-3 to TRBJ2-6; possible D gene TRBD1, 5 bases. The CDR3 length is 18 residues. Germline CDR1 reads ENHRY; CDR2 reads SYGVKD. Trimming removed 0 bases at V and 0 bases at J, with 12 bases between. The CDR3 bases are TGTGCCATCAGTGAGTCTAAGGGGCGGAGCTCTGGGGCCAACGTCCTGACTTTC. The encoded protein is CAISESKGRSSGANVLTF.

The CDR3 nucleotides are TGCGCCAGCAGCCCGGAGCCGACAGGGGGCACTGGCTACACCTTC. Protein sequence: CASSPEPTGGTGYTF. V is TRBV5-1 and J is TRBJ1-2; 10 bases map to TRBD1. The CDR3 is made up of 15 amino acids. Germline V gives CDR1 SGHRS, CDR2 YFSETQ. The V and J ends lost 4 bases and 7 bases, in that order; junction bases with no gene match: 10.

To note about this clone: At one of its ends the junction is not consistent with the germline gene, which may arise from a read error. This sequence joins TRBV19 and TRBJ2-3; a weak D match, TRBD1 (6 bases). This CDR3 is built from 12 residues. CDR1 LNHDA and CDR2 SQIVND come from the germline V gene (reference sequence). As DNA, the CDR3 is TGTGCCAGTAGTGCCCGGGACGGGACATTGGATTTT. This sequence encodes CASSARDGTLDF.

This clone came up once. This rearrangement joins TRBV25-1 to TRBJ2-7, with 8 bases aligning to TRBD1. This CDR3 has 14 amino acids. The trim removed 7 bases at V and 3 bases at J, leaving 8 bases unmatched. Germline loops: CDR1 MGHDK, CDR2 SYGVNS. The chain's CDR3 is CASKQGGSGYEQYF. In nucleotides, the CDR3 is TGTGCCAGCAAACAGGGGGGAAGTGGCTACGAGCAGTACTTC.

This rearrangement joins TRBV28 to TRBJ1-4; D is perhaps TRBD1 (6 bases). This CDR3 region has 13 residues. Germline V gene lookup returns CDR1 MDHEN and CDR2 SYDVKM. Trimming removed 6 bases from V and 8 bases from J, with 13 bases in between. In DNA, the CDR3 is TGTGCCAGCAGCCCCGGGACAACGGAAAAACTGTTTTTT. Residues: CASSPGTTEKLFF.

The chain links TRBV5-6 to TRBJ2-3, with D perhaps matching TRBD1 (5 bases). V was shortened by 3 bases and J by 7 bases, with 18 bases between the two germline ends. The CDR3 contains 15 residues. CDR1 is SGHDT, CDR2 YYEEEE, per germline. The DNA for the CDR3 is TGTGCCAGCAGCTCTCTGCGACAGAACGTGAATACGCAGTATTTT. It is translated as CASSSLRQNVNTQYF.

The gene calls are TRBV5-4 and TRBJ2-7; 11 bases fit TRBD1. This CDR3 has 16 amino acids. The germline gives CDR1 SGHNT, CDR2 YYREEE (reference sequence). V trimming: 0 bases; J trimming: 3 bases; junction bases outside the gene matches: 5. The CDR3 is CASSLGLGTGGYEQYF. In DNA, the CDR3 is TGTGCCAGCAGCTTGGGTCTCGGGACAGGGGGCTACGAGCAGTACTTC.

This sequence joins TRBV19 and TRBJ2-5; 7 bases align to TRBD1. The V and J ends lost 3 bases and 1 base, in that order; junction bases with no gene match: 5. The CDR3 is made up of 15 amino acids. Germline CDR1 and CDR2: LNHDA and SQIVND (reference sequence). The CDR3 is CASSIRGSLQETQYF. CDR3 nucleotide sequence: TGTGCCAGTAGTATCAGGGGGTCCCTCCAAGAGACCCAGTACTTC.

The chain recombines TRBV5-1 with TRBJ1-4; 8 bases map to TRBD1. V lost 4 bases and J lost 7; bases outside the gene matches: 6. Germline CDR1 SGHRS, CDR2 YFSETQ. The CDR3 totals 14 residues. CDR3 DNA: TGCGCCAGCAGCCCAGGGGGCGTGTTTGAAAAACTGTTTTTT. Translation gives CASSPGGVFEKLFF. The whole variable domain, remainder taken from reference TRBV5-1 and TRBJ1-4, is KAGVTQTPRYLIKTRGQQVTLSCSPISGHRSVSWYQQTPGQGLQFLFEYFSETQRNKGNFPGRFSGRQFSNSRSEMNVSTLELGDSALYLCASSPGGVFEKLFFGSGTQLSVL.